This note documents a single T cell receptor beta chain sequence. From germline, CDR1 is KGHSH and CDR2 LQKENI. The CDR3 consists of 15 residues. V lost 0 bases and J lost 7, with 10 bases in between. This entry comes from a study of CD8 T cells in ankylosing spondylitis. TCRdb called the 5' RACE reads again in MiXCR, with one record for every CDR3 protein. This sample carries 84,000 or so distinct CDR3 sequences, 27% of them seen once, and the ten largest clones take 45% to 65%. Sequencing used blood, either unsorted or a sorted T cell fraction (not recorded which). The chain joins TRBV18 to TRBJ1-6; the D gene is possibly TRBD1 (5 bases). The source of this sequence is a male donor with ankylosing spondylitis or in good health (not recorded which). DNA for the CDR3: TGTGCCAGCTCACCACCGGGCGACAGAAATTCACCCCTCCACTTT. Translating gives CASSPPGDRNSPLHF.